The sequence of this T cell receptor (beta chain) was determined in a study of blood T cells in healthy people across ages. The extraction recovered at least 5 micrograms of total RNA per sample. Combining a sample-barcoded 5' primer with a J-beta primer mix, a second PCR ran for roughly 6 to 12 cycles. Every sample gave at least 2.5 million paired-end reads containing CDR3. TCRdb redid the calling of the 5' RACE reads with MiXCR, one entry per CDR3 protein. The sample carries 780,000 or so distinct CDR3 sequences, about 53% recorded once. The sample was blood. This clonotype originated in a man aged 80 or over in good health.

CDR3 in amino acids: CASSLGGGTGVYEQYF. The CDR3 DNA sequence: TGTGCCAGCAGCTTAGGGGGAGGGACAGGGGTCTACGAGCAGTACTTC. The chain recombines TRBV7-2 with TRBJ2-4; 10 bases agree with TRBD1. The J call is uncertain, as TRBJ2-7 better fits the DNA end. The germline gives CDR1 SGHTA, CDR2 FQGNSA. The CDR3 contains 16 residues.